This T cell receptor (beta chain) originates from a study of blood T cell repertoires in COVID-19. Study information: Samples came from the United States, Italy and Spain, spanning acute and convalescent COVID-19.

In the study's own analysis: Estimation of nucleated cell counts was performed using reference gene primer amplification. TCRdb keeps only in-frame clones here, not all; method: immunoSEQ multiplex PCR. V, J and clone size reflect that table, while D and trimming were determined from the DNA. The sample has around 270,000 clones; roughly 80% are singletons. Germline-derived CDR1 and CDR2 are SGHRS and YFSETQ. The V gene lost 1 base and the J gene lost 5 bases, with 10 bases spanning the gap. The CDR3 has 14 amino acids. Seattle-derived patients entered the study during active infection and were followed longitudinally.

This chain joins TRBV5-1 and TRBJ1-5; no reliable D call. The sequenced sample consisted of peripheral blood. The clonotype was recovered from a person aged 70 to 85 with COVID-19, enrolled during active disease. The CDR3 reads CASSLLGADQPQHF. The CDR3 nucleotides read TGCGCCAGCAGCTTGTTGGGAGCCGATCAGCCCCAGCATTTT.